This T cell receptor beta chain was sequenced for a study of lymphopenia after photon versus proton radiotherapy. Points from the study as a whole: After lymphocyte nadir, photon-treated repertoires showed oligoclonal expansion, especially CD8+ Temra.

The CDR3 contains 15 residues. Germline V gene lookup returns CDR1 SEHNR and CDR2 FQNEAQ (reference sequence). After removal of 5 bases from V and 9 bases from J, the junction contained 7 bases not matched to a gene. Concerning this clone itself: Its antigen is unidentified.

Sequenced by immunoSEQ multiplex PCR; TCRdb stores in-frame clones only, minus some. The repertoire consists of approximately 13,000 clones, with under 90% occurring once and the leading ten covering 25% to 30%. V and J are TRBV7-9 and TRBJ1-6, with 10 bases that match TRBD1. This TCR was sampled from a man aged 50-59 years with gastric cancer. Sequenced material: peripheral blood, taken from a patient treated with photon-based radiotherapy. CDR3 sequence: CASSDTGTGVSPLHF. The CDR3 DNA reads as TGTGCCAGCAGCGACACCGGGACAGGGGTTTCACCCCTCCACTTT.